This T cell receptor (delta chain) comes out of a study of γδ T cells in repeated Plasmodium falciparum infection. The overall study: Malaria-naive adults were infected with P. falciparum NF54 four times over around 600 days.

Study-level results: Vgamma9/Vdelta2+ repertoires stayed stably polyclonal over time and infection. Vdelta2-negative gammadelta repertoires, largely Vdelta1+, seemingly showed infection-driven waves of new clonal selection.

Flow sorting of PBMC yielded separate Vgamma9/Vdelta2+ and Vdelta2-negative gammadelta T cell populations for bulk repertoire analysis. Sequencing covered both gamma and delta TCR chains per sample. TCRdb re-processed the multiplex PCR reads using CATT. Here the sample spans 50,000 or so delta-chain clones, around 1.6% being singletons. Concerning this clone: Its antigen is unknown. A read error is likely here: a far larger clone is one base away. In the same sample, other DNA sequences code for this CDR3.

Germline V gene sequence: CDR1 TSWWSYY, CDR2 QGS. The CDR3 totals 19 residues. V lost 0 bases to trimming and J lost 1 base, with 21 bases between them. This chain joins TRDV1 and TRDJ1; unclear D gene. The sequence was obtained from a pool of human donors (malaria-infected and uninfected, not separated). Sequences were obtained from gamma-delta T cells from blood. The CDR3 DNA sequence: TGTGCTCTTGGGGAACTATTGGGAGGTAGGACCCTAGTCACCGATAAACTCATCTTT. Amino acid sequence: CALGELLGGRTLVTDKLIF.